Listed below are T cell receptor beta chains from one sample, sequenced in a study of metastatic and nonmetastatic thyroid tumors. TCRdb re-processed the PCR reads through MiXCR. Seen here are around 15,000 clones, 23% observed once, and the top ten hold 7% to 9.5%. Sequenced material: adjacent normal tissue. These receptors were taken from a female donor with papillary thyroid cancer or a benign thyroid nodule (not recorded which). Some clones in this sample may be carry-over from other donors' samples. Both conserved end residues are part of each CDR3. A D gene is named only where the DNA matches it firmly. Size tells how often a clone was seen (once, few, many) or the class of an expanded clone, and some rows leave it out.

j_gene	v_gene	d_gene	abundance	CDR3nt	CDR3aa
TRBJ1-2	TRBV11-2	-	many	TGTGCCAGCAGCCGCCTTCCTTCAGGGAACTATGGCTACACCTTC	CASSRLPSGNYGYTF
TRBJ1-6	TRBV7-8	TRBD1	many	TGTGCCAGCAGCTTAGCCCGGACAGGGGGCCCACGATCACCCCTCCACTTT	CASSLARTGGPRSPLHF
TRBJ1-5	TRBV5-6	-	many	TGTGCCAGCAGCTTGGCTGTAAGCAATCAGCCCCAGCATTTT	CASSLAVSNQPQHF
TRBJ2-6	TRBV6-2/TRBV6-3	-	-	TGTGCCAGCAGTTACCTCGGGATGCGCAGGTCTGTGGCCAACGTCCTGACTTTC	CASSYLGMRRSVANVLTF
TRBJ2-5	TRBV20-1	-	-	TGCAGTGCCCCGCGCCCAAGCGGAGGAGACCTGGAGACCCAGTACTTC	CSAPRPSGGDLETQYF
TRBJ2-7	TRBV11-3	-	few	TGTGCCAGCAGCCCGACAGATCCCTACGAGCAGTACTTC	CASSPTDPYEQYF
TRBJ2-2	TRBV5-1	-	many	TGCGCCAGCAGCTCAGATCCAGACAGCAAGAACACCGGGGAGCTGTTTTTT	CASSSDPDSKNTGELFF
TRBJ2-7	TRBV20-1	TRBD2	-	TGCAGTGCTTCTGCCCCCGGGACTAGCGGGACCTACGAGCAGTACTTC	CSASAPGTSGTYEQYF
TRBJ1-2	TRBV24-1	TRBD1	medium-sized	TGTGCCACCAGTGACTCAGTCAGGGGGGGATCCTACACCTTC	CATSDSVRGGSYTF
TRBJ1-3	TRBV20-1	-	many	TGCAGTGCTAGGGCGAGGGGATCTGGAAACACCATATATTTT	CSARARGSGNTIYF
TRBJ2-1	TRBV4-1	TRBD2	many	TGCGCCAGCAGTCAACCGGGACTAGCGGGGATCAATGAGCAGTTCTTC	CASSQPGLAGINEQFF
TRBJ2-7	TRBV30	TRBD1	many	TGTGCCTGGAGCTCACAGGGGGACGAGCAGTACTTC	CAWSSQGDEQYF
TRBJ2-1	TRBV4-1	TRBD2	many	TGCGCCAGTAGACCGAGCGGGAGTAGGGATGAGCAGTTCTTC	CASRPSGSRDEQFF
TRBJ2-7	TRBV5-1	TRBD2	many	TGCGCCAGCAGCTTGGGCCTAGCGGACCTGCGGGGCGAGCAGTACTTC	CASSLGLADLRGEQYF
TRBJ2-1	TRBV7-3	-	few	TGTGCCGGCAGCTTAAGGCCCCCTAGCGTGAGTTTCAATGAGCAGTTCTTC	CAGSLRPPSVSFNEQFF
TRBJ2-3	TRBV5-6	-	many	TGTGCCAGCAGACGGCCTAGCACAGATACGCAGTATTTT	CASRRPSTDTQYF